Presented here are 31 T cell receptor beta chains from one specimen sequenced in a study of blood T cell repertoires in COVID-19. Sequencing used immunoSEQ multiplex PCR; TCRdb keeps in-frame clones, though not all of them. This table has 190,000 or so clones, around 87% appearing once. The specimen sequenced was peripheral blood. Receptors originate from a man in his forties or fifties with active or convalescent COVID-19.

V and J are TRBV5-4 and TRBJ1-1, with a tentative D call TRBD1 (5 bases). The V gene's germline CDR1 is SGHNT and CDR2 YYREEE (reference sequence). Trimming shortened V by 0 bases and J by 0 bases, and 9 bases separated the two germline ends. The CDR3 length is 15 residues. The DNA for the CDR3 is TGTGCCAGCAGCTTGGAGGGGCTACTGAACACTGAAGCTTTCTTT. Translated: CASSLEGLLNTEAFF.

The chain joins TRBV29-1 to TRBJ1-1; D gene unclear. The CDR3 sequence is 11 residues long. V was pared by 4 bases and J by 8 bases, with 11 bases between. The V gene's germline CDR1 is SQVTM and CDR2 ANQGSEA. In DNA form, the CDR3 reads TGCAGCGTTGCTGGGGAGCGGGAAGCTTTCTTT. Protein product: CSVAGEREAFF.

V is TRBV7-2 and J is TRBJ1-6; D gene unclear. In germline, CDR1 is SGHTA, CDR2 FQGNSA. The CDR3 runs 14 residues. Trimming pared 3 bases from V and 6 bases from J, leaving 9 bases between. This CDR3 is CASSFGVGNSPLHF. The CDR3 DNA reads TGTGCCAGCAGCTTCGGGGTCGGTAATTCACCCCTCCACTTT. Together with reference TRBV7-2 and TRBJ1-6, the CDR3 gives the full variable domain: GAGVSQSPSNKVTEKGKDVELRCDPISGHTALYWYRQSLGQGLEFLIYFQGNSAPDKSGLPSDRFSAERTGGSVSTLTIQRTQQEDSAVYLCASSFGVGNSPLHFGNGTRLTVT.

J is TRBJ1-1 and V is TRBV7-9; D remains ambiguous. The CDR3 covers 16 residues. The germline V gene encodes CDR1 SEHNR and CDR2 FQNEAQ (reference sequence). V lost 5 bases, J lost 6 bases, and 22 bases lay in between. CDR3 DNA sequence: TGTGCCAGCAGCCAGAAGCGGGGAGGGATGGGGTCTGAAGCTTTCTTT. Protein product: CASSQKRGGMGSEAFF.

The sample holds one count of this clone. The chain links TRBV6-2 or TRBV6-3 to TRBJ2-3, with D possibly TRBD1 on 5 matching bases. CDR1 and CDR2 (germline): MNHEY, SVGEGT. The V and J ends lost 5 bases and 6 bases respectively, with 15 bases between them. The CDR3 spans 14 residues. As DNA, the CDR3 is TGTGCCAGCAGTGATGGGATAGGGGCGGATACGCAGTATTTT. Translating gives CASSDGIGADTQYF.

V is TRBV5-1 and J is TRBJ2-5, with a tentative D call TRBD1 (6 bases). The CDR3 is made up of 15 amino acids. The germline gives CDR1 SGHRS, CDR2 YFSETQ. The germline V and J ends were trimmed by 4 bases and 0 bases, with 13 bases remaining between them. CDR3 nucleotide sequence: TGCGCCAGCAGCCGCCCCGGGACACACCAAGAGACCCAGTACTTC. This translates into CASSRPGTHQETQYF.

The chain uses TRBV7-9 and TRBJ1-6, with 8 bases aligning to TRBD1. Germline CDR1 reads SEHNR; CDR2 reads FQNEAQ (reference sequence). CDR3 size: 15 residues. J gave up 10 bases and V 9 bases, and 14 bases lay outside the gene matches. Written as DNA, the CDR3 is TGTGCCAGTCGAGGCAGGGGGCAAGTAGAATCACCCCTCCACTTT. This translates into CASRGRGQVESPLHF. Filled out from reference TRBV7-9 and TRBJ1-6, the complete variable domain reads DTGVSQNPRHKITKRGQNVTFRCDPISEHNRLYWYRQTLGQGPEFLTYFQNEAQLEKSRLLSDRFSAERPKGSFSTLEIQRTEQGDSAMYLCASRGRGQVESPLHFGNGTRLTVT.

The chain employs TRBV6-5 and TRBJ1-2; TRBD1 is a possible D gene (6 bases). Trimming shortened V by 6 bases and J by 6 bases, and 14 bases separated the two germline ends. The germline CDR1 and CDR2 sequences are MNHEY and SVGAGI. This CDR3 comprises 13 residues. The CDR3 sequence: CASRPGGGHGYTF. The CDR3 coding sequence is TGTGCCAGCAGACCCGGGGGGGGCCATGGCTACACCTTC.

The rearrangement links TRBV3-1 (or the pseudogene TRBV3-2) to TRBJ1-1; D remains ambiguous. The CDR3 is 14 residues long. Germline loops: CDR1 LGHDT, CDR2 YNNKEL (reference sequence). Trimming removed 5 bases at V and 1 base at J, with 11 bases between. The CDR3: CASSYDGENTEAFF. The CDR3 DNA sequence: TGTGCCAGCAGCTACGACGGGGAGAACACTGAAGCTTTCTTT.

The CDR3 here is CASSGTGGLLSYNEQFF. The DNA of the CDR3 is TGTGCCAGCAGTGGGACAGGGGGACTCCTCTCCTACAATGAGCAGTTCTTC. The chain has TRBV2 and TRBJ2-1; 10 bases match TRBD1. CDR1 is SNHLY and CDR2 is FYNNEI in the germline V gene. This CDR3 has 17 residues. Trimming cost V 4 bases and J 0 bases; bases outside gene matches: 6.

V and J are TRBV4-2 and TRBJ2-7; TRBD2 agrees at 8 bases. Unmatched junction bases numbered 4, after V lost 0 bases and J lost 0 bases. Germline-derived CDR1 and CDR2 are LGHNA and YNFKEQ. This CDR3 has 16 residues. CDR3 loop: CASSQDPAGASYEQYF. Written as DNA, the CDR3 is TGTGCCAGCAGCCAAGATCCAGCGGGGGCCTCCTACGAGCAGTACTTC.

The chain has TRBV18 and TRBJ2-5; TRBD2 might be the D (5 bases). CDR1 and CDR2 from the germline V gene are KGHSH and LQKENI. V was cut by 0 bases and J by 8 bases, with 13 bases left in between. The length of the CDR3 is 14 residues. This chain's CDR3 is CASSPPLVPGTQYF. The CDR3, as DNA: TGTGCCAGCTCACCACCCTTAGTCCCGGGAACCCAGTACTTC.

The chain uses TRBV18 and TRBJ1-4, with D unresolved. Germline-derived CDR1 and CDR2 are KGHSH and LQKENI. This CDR3 region has 14 residues. Between the trimmed V and J ends, which lost 6 bases and 12 bases, there was a span of 20 bases. The CDR3 DNA sequence: TGTGCCAGCTCGCCCTCGGAGGGCCTGGGAGAACTGTTTTTT. Its translation is CASSPSEGLGELFF.

The chain combines TRBV6-5 with TRBJ1-5, with 7 bases that match TRBD1. The germline gives CDR1 MNHEY, CDR2 SVGAGI. This CDR3 has 14 residues. Germline trimming cut 5 bases from V and 3 bases from J; bases unmatched to any gene: 4. The CDR3 here is CASSPDRDNQPQHF. The CDR3 DNA reads TGTGCCAGCAGTCCCGACAGGGACAATCAGCCCCAGCATTTT.

The chain uses TRBV19 and TRBJ1-4, with 7 bases that match TRBD1. V lost 6 bases, J lost 8 bases, and 6 bases stayed unmatched. Germline CDR1 LNHDA, CDR2 SQIVND (reference sequence). This CDR3 has 13 amino acids. CDR3 loop: CASRRGQVEKLFF. The CDR3, as DNA: TGTGCCAGTAGGAGGGGGCAGGTGGAAAAACTGTTTTTT.

J is TRBJ1-2 and V is TRBV5-1; possibly TRBD1 for D (6 bases). This CDR3 region has 14 residues. V lost 5 bases and J 8 bases, leaving 19 bases between the germline ends. CDR1 SGHRS and CDR2 YFSETQ come from the germline V gene. CDR3 nucleotide sequence: TGCGCCAGCAGAAAGAACAGGGAACATGTGGGCTACACCTTC. Encoded protein: CASRKNREHVGYTF.

V and J are TRBV18 and TRBJ1-2; no clear D gene. The CDR3 has 12 amino acids. The ends were cut back, 2 bases at V and 6 bases at J, with 7 bases in the middle. From germline, CDR1 is KGHSH and CDR2 LQKENI. CDR3 in amino acids: CASSPSLDGYTF. The CDR3 region has the DNA TGTGCCAGCTCACCATCCCTCGATGGCTACACCTTC.

This chain uses TRBV9 with TRBJ2-3; D is unresolved. V was pared by 2 bases and J by 0 bases, with 10 bases between. The germline V gene encodes CDR1 SGDLS and CDR2 YYNGEE. This CDR3 has 15 amino acids. The CDR3 region is CASSVLTTSTDTQYF. The CDR3 DNA follows: TGTGCCAGCAGCGTTTTAACGACTAGCACAGATACGCAGTATTTT.

The chain recombines TRBV9 with TRBJ1-2; TRBD1 is a possible D gene (5 bases). CDR1 is SGDLS, CDR2 YYNGEE, per germline. Trimming stripped 3 bases from V and 8 bases from J, with 17 bases between. The CDR3 runs to 14 residues. The CDR3 here is CASSAPKGAQGYTF. The CDR3 DNA is TGTGCCAGCAGCGCCCCGAAAGGGGCTCAGGGCTACACCTTC.

As DNA, the CDR3 is TGTGCCAGCTCACCGGCTCTCTACAATGAGCAGTTCTTC. The encoded protein is CASSPALYNEQFF. The genes are TRBV18 and TRBJ2-1; D unresolved. The V gene's germline CDR1 is KGHSH and CDR2 LQKENI. V gave up 3 bases and J gave up 3 bases, with 6 bases separating them. The CDR3 runs 13 residues.

The rearrangement links TRBV15 to TRBJ1-3; no clear D gene. Germline V gene data show CDR1 as LNHNV and CDR2 as YYDKDF (reference sequence). This CDR3 comprises 16 residues. Trimming left V 3 bases short and J 0 bases short, with 12 bases between. The CDR3 DNA reads as TGTGCCACCAGCAGGTCCCTCCGGGGCTCTGGAAACACCATATATTTT. Amino acid sequence: CATSRSLRGSGNTIYF.

The chain is built from TRBV2 and TRBJ1-5; TRBD1 matches 8 bases. The trim removed 8 bases at V and 2 bases at J, leaving 2 bases unmatched. The CDR3 is 13 amino acids. The germline V gene has CDR1 SNHLY and CDR2 FYNNEI. CDR3 in DNA: TGTGCCAGCGGGGGACAGGGCAATCAGCCCCAGCATTTT. Its protein product is CASGGQGNQPQHF.

The chain links TRBV28 to TRBJ2-7; D gene ambiguous. The CDR3 runs to 10 residues. Germline loops: CDR1 MDHEN, CDR2 SYDVKM. V lost 8 bases and J 7 bases, leaving 9 bases between the germline ends. The CDR3 reads CASPLAEQYF. CDR3 coding DNA: TGTGCCAGCCCCCTCGCGGAGCAGTACTTC.

This clone came up once. The CDR3 coding sequence is TGTGCCAGCACCGACCAGAGGTCGGCTTATGGCTACACCTTC. Protein sequence: CASTDQRSAYGYTF. The gene calls are TRBV28 and TRBJ1-2; D not resolved. The CDR3 contains 14 residues. Per germline, CDR1 MDHEN and CDR2 SYDVKM. Between the trimmed V and J ends, which lost 7 bases and 5 bases, there was a span of 17 bases.

This rearrangement joins TRBV19 to TRBJ1-2; TRBD1 aligns across 7 bases. Germline CDR1 is LNHDA and CDR2 is SQIVND (reference sequence). The CDR3 contains 13 residues. Trimming removed 8 bases from V and 5 bases from J; junction bases left unmatched: 8. The CDR3 protein is CASQPGTVYGYTF. CDR3 DNA: TGTGCCAGTCAGCCCGGGACAGTTTATGGCTACACCTTC.

This clone was recorded a few times. The chain has TRBV18 and TRBJ1-2; 7 nucleotides line up with TRBD1. V was pared by 3 bases and J by 2 bases, with 0 bases of the junction left unmatched. The germline gives CDR1 KGHSH, CDR2 LQKENI. The CDR3 runs 13 residues. The CDR3 protein is CASSPTGNYGYTF. The CDR3 region has the DNA TGTGCCAGCTCACCGACAGGGAACTATGGCTACACCTTC.

The chain's CDR3 is CASTPGMGAHNEQFF. The CDR3 DNA reads TGTGCCAGTACCCCGGGTATGGGGGCTCACAATGAGCAGTTCTTC. The chain links TRBV19 to TRBJ2-1, with D maybe TRBD1 (6 bases). The germline gives CDR1 LNHDA, CDR2 SQIVND (reference sequence). The V end lost 7 bases, the J end lost 5 bases, and 18 bases lay between the germline ends. The length of the CDR3 is 15 residues.

The genes are TRBV6-1 and TRBJ2-1; D gene unclear. This CDR3 contains 12 residues. The germline V and J ends were trimmed by 3 bases and 4 bases, with 4 bases remaining between them. In germline, CDR1 is MNHNS, CDR2 SASEGT. This CDR3 is CASSDQYNEQFF. In DNA, the CDR3 is TGTGCCAGCAGTGATCAGTACAATGAGCAGTTCTTC.

J is TRBJ2-4 and V is TRBV7-3, with TRBD1 matching over 8 bases. This CDR3 is built from 14 residues. V was pared by 5 bases and J by 7 bases, with 7 bases of the junction left unmatched. Germline loops: CDR1 SGHTA, CDR2 FQGTGA. CDR3 sequence reads: CASSQDREPNIQYF. CDR3 DNA sequence: TGTGCCAGCAGCCAGGACAGGGAACCGAACATTCAGTACTTC. Looking up the rest from reference TRBV7-3 and TRBJ2-4 gives the full variable domain: GAGVSQTPSNKVTEKGKYVELRCDPISGHTALYWYRQSLGQGPEFLIYFQGTGAADDSGLPNDRFFAVRPEGSVSTLKIQRTERGDSAVYLCASSQDREPNIQYFGAGTRLSVL.

This sequence joins TRBV3-1 (or the pseudogene TRBV3-2) and TRBJ2-7; TRBD2 is a possible D gene (6 bases). The CDR3 is 14 amino acids. Germline V gene sequence: CDR1 LGHDT, CDR2 YNNKEL (reference sequence). The germline V and J ends were trimmed by 4 bases and 4 bases, with 14 bases remaining between them. CDR3 region: CASSRKLAQYEQYF. The CDR3, as DNA: TGTGCCAGCAGCCGTAAACTAGCCCAATACGAGCAGTACTTC.

The chain carries TRBV14 and TRBJ1-2; no definite D call. This CDR3 spans 13 amino acids. Germline V gene lookup returns CDR1 SGHDN and CDR2 FVKESK. The germline V and J ends were trimmed by 1 base and 7 bases, with 10 bases remaining between them. The CDR3 nucleotides are TGTGCCAGCAGCCAAGGAAGGCGGGCTGGCTACACCTTC. This translates into CASSQGRRAGYTF. Variable domain in full (rest from reference TRBV14 and TRBJ1-2): EAGVTQFPSHSVIEKGQTVTLRCDPISGHDNLYWYRRVMGKEIKFLLHFVKESKQDESGMPNNRFLAERTGGTYSTLKVQPAELEDSGVYFCASSQGRRAGYTFGSGTRLTVV.